This T cell receptor beta chain emerged from a study of OX40 agonist ivuxolimab in advanced cancers. Whole-study context: Clinicians treated patients with ivuxolimab, an agonistic anti-OX40 (CD134) antibody. A mean age of approximately 60 years, range roughly 20 to 85, was recorded, and approximately 79% were male.

Germline V lookup: CDR1 SGHRS, CDR2 YFSETQ. The CDR3 extends over 16 amino acids. Trimming removed 2 bases from V and 4 bases from J, with 17 bases in between. Whole-study results and caveats: Expanded peripheral T cells had an undetermined antigen specificity. Near-lowest levels of clonal expansion characterized partial responders at 0.1-3.0 mg/kg.

Profiling relied on immunoSEQ multiplex PCR, and the TCRdb table lists in-frame clones only, not all of them. The repertoire holds 90,000 to 100,000 clones, 88% seen once, with around 0.82% in the top ten. Of note for this clone: Its target is not known.

The chain couples TRBV5-1 to TRBJ2-3; possibly TRBD1 for D (5 bases). The sequence was collected from an adult with an advanced solid tumor such as melanoma, head and neck, liver or kidney cancer. This material consisted of CD4+ or CD8+ T cells sorted from blood, taken in a trial of the OX40 agonist ivuxolimab. The chain's CDR3 is CASSFFTGVLPDTQYF. DNA of the CDR3: TGCGCCAGCAGCTTTTTCACAGGAGTGTTGCCAGATACGCAGTATTTT. Supplemented by reference TRBV5-1 and TRBJ2-3, the full variable domain reads KAGVTQTPRYLIKTRGQQVTLSCSPISGHRSVSWYQQTPGQGLQFLFEYFSETQRNKGNFPGRFSGRQFSNSRSEMNVSTLELGDSALYLCASSFFTGVLPDTQYFGPGTRLTVL.